The 17 T cell receptor beta chains reported below all come from one sample, sequenced in a study of blood T cell repertoires in COVID-19. Repertoires were generated with immunoSEQ multiplex PCR, while TCRdb's copy carries only in-frame clones and drops some. The data contain 200,000 or so clones, around 75% of them seen just once; the ten biggest clones take up around 5.4%. The material sequenced was peripheral blood. All receptors derive from a human donor in a cohort sampled during active COVID-19.

The genes are TRBV10-2 and TRBJ2-7; 7 bases match TRBD1. The CDR3 loop spans 13 amino acids. Looked up from germline, CDR1 is WSHSY and CDR2 is SAAADI. With 6 bases clipped from V and 6 bases from J, the junction kept 8 bases outside the gene matches. The CDR3 region is CASRTTGAAEQYF. The DNA of the CDR3 is TGCGCCAGCAGGACCACAGGGGCCGCCGAGCAGTACTTC.

The CDR3, as DNA: TGTGCCAGCAGCTTAGTCGCGGCAGGGGGTGCGCAGTACTTC. This codes for CASSLVAAGGAQYF. The V and J genes are TRBV7-2 and TRBJ2-7, with 7 bases matching TRBD1. V was pared by 1 base and J by 9 bases, with 9 bases of the junction left unmatched. CDR3 length: 14 residues. The germline CDR1 and CDR2 sequences are SGHTA and FQGNSA.

Here the CDR3 reads CASSPVKREVSPGELFF. The CDR3 DNA sequence: TGTGCCAGCTCACCAGTTAAGCGGGAGGTATCACCCGGGGAGCTGTTTTTT. The rearrangement joins TRBV18 to TRBJ2-2, with 9 nucleotides matching TRBD2. CDR1 KGHSH and CDR2 LQKENI come from the germline V gene. With 2 bases clipped from V and 6 bases from J, the junction kept 10 bases outside the gene matches. The CDR3 runs 17 residues.

The genes are TRBV5-5 and TRBJ1-2; 10 bases line up with TRBD1. The CDR3 is 14 residues long. J gave up 7 bases and V 6 bases, and 9 bases lay outside the gene matches. Per germline, CDR1 SGHKS and CDR2 YYEKEE (reference sequence). The CDR3, as DNA: TGTGCCAGCAACCCATGGACAGGGGGGCCTGGCTACACCTTC. Protein: CASNPWTGGPGYTF.

V usage is TRBV10-3 and J usage is TRBJ2-7; D gene unclear. The CDR3 is made up of 13 amino acids. With 0 bases removed from V and 3 bases from J, the gap between germline ends came to 6 bases. CDR1 is ENHRY, CDR2 SYGVKD, per germline. CDR3 in amino acids: CAISESTHYEQYF. The CDR3 DNA reads as TGTGCCATCAGTGAGTCCACTCACTACGAGCAGTACTTC.

This clone has a handful of counts. This chain links TRBV6-2 or TRBV6-3 with TRBJ2-3; D may be TRBD1 (5 bases). Trimming shortened V by 2 bases and J by 3 bases, and 12 bases separated the two germline ends. The CDR3 spans 15 residues. Per the germline V gene, CDR1 is MNHEY and CDR2 is SVGEGT. The CDR3, as DNA: TGTGCCAGCAGTTACGGCGGCAGGGCGACAGATACGCAGTATTTT. Its protein is CASSYGGRATDTQYF.

Comment on this clone: Other DNA sequences within the sample encode an identical CDR3. This chain joins TRBV3-1 (or the pseudogene TRBV3-2) and TRBJ2-7; D unresolved. The CDR3 consists of 12 residues. Trimming removed 1 base at V and 5 bases at J, with 6 bases between. Germline V CDR1 and CDR2: LGHDT, YNNKEL (reference sequence). The CDR3 sequence: CASSQVSHEQYF. In DNA form, the CDR3 reads TGTGCCAGCAGCCAAGTATCCCACGAGCAGTACTTC.

The J gene is TRBJ1-1, the V gene TRBV15, with D perhaps matching TRBD1 (6 bases). Trimming took off 1 base at V and 1 base at J, with 10 bases between the two ends. The CDR3 contains 15 residues. Germline assignment: CDR1 LNHNV and CDR2 YYDKDF (reference sequence). In nucleotides, the CDR3 is TGTGCCACCAGCAGAGGGGGCAGGGGGAACACTGAAGCTTTCTTT. Its translation is CATSRGGRGNTEAFF.

The chain uses TRBV28 and TRBJ1-2; D not certain. Germline assignment: CDR1 MDHEN and CDR2 SYDVKM. This CDR3 contains 15 residues. V was shortened by 1 base and J by 2 bases, with 11 bases between the two germline ends. In DNA, the CDR3 is TGTGCCAGCAGTTTATACAATATCCCCAACTATGGCTACACCTTC. Translation: CASSLYNIPNYGYTF.

The V gene is TRBV4-3, the J gene TRBJ2-7; 10 positions match TRBD1. The J segment lost 6 bases and the V segment lost 4 bases, leaving 12 bases of the junction unmatched. This CDR3 contains 16 residues. Germline V CDR1 and CDR2: LGHNA, YSLEER. In DNA, the CDR3 is TGCGCCAGCAGCCGTATCTCGGGACAGGGGATCGGCGAGCAGTACTTC. Translating gives CASSRISGQGIGEQYF.

V and J are TRBV2 and TRBJ2-7; tentative D call: TRBD2 (6 bases). Germline V gene data show CDR1 as SNHLY and CDR2 as FYNNEI. V lost 5 bases and J 4 bases, leaving 15 bases between the germline ends. The CDR3 runs 14 residues. The DNA for the CDR3 is TGTGCCAGCAGTACGCCGGGACTCAGTTACGAGCAGTACTTC. Its translation is CASSTPGLSYEQYF.

The chain recombines TRBV4-3 with TRBJ2-3; 7 positions agree with TRBD2. Germline V lookup: CDR1 LGHNA, CDR2 YSLEER. J gave up 1 base and V 4 bases, and 8 bases lay outside the gene matches. The CDR3 is 16 amino acids. CDR3 DNA sequence: TGCGCCAGCAGCCCGTGGGGGAGCGGGGGCACAGATACGCAGTATTTT. As protein: CASSPWGSGGTDTQYF.

The rearrangement uses TRBV2 and TRBJ2-7, with 12 positions matching TRBD1. The germline gives CDR1 SNHLY, CDR2 FYNNEI. J lost 5 bases, V lost 7 bases, and 12 bases had no gene match. CDR3 length equals 16 residues. The CDR3 DNA reads as TGTGCCAGCACCGCAAGTCCCGGGACAGGGGGCAACGAGCAGTACTTC. It specifies CASTASPGTGGNEQYF. The complete variable domain, with remaining parts taken from reference TRBV2 and TRBJ2-7, reads EPEVTQTPSHQVTQMGQEVILRCVPISNHLYFYWYRQILGQKVEFLVSFYNNEISEKSEIFDDQFSVERPDGSNFTLKIRSTKLEDSAMYFCASTASPGTGGNEQYFGPGTRLTVT.

The V gene is TRBV9, the J gene TRBJ2-7, with D perhaps TRBD1 (6 bases). V dropped 3 bases and J dropped 6 bases, with 13 bases sitting between them. This CDR3 is 13 amino acids long. Germline assignment: CDR1 SGDLS and CDR2 YYNGEE. Here the CDR3 reads CASSAPDRSEQYF. In nucleotides, the CDR3 is TGTGCCAGCAGCGCGCCGGACAGAAGCGAGCAGTACTTC.

The rearrangement uses TRBV3-1 (or the pseudogene TRBV3-2) and TRBJ1-1; D unclear. This CDR3 is built from 14 residues. Germline V gives CDR1 LGHDT, CDR2 YNNKEL (reference sequence). Trimming left V 4 bases short and J 1 base short, with 10 bases between. The chain's CDR3 is CASSRESQNTEAFF. The CDR3, as DNA: TGTGCCAGCAGCCGGGAGAGCCAGAACACTGAAGCTTTCTTT.

This chain links TRBV5-1 with TRBJ1-1, with 11 positions matching TRBD1. Trimming cost V 0 bases and J 11 bases; bases outside gene matches: 6. Per the germline V gene, CDR1 is SGHRS and CDR2 is YFSETQ. CDR3 length: 14 amino acids. The CDR3 DNA reads as TGCGCCAGCAGCTTGGCCGGGACAGGGGGGGTTGCTTTCTTT. This encodes CASSLAGTGGVAFF.

The gene calls are TRBV6-6 and TRBJ2-3; 10 bases match TRBD2. The CDR3 has 15 amino acids. The germline V gene has CDR1 MNHNY and CDR2 SVGAGI (reference sequence). The V gene end was trimmed by 7 bases and the J gene end by 4 bases; junction bases not matched to a gene: 8. The chain's CDR3 is CASIEKTSGPDTQYF. The CDR3 coding sequence is TGTGCCAGCATCGAAAAGACTAGCGGGCCAGATACGCAGTATTTT.